The T cell receptor (beta chain) described here comes from a study of OX40 agonist ivuxolimab in advanced cancers. The method was immunoSEQ multiplex PCR; TCRdb's version includes in-frame clones alone and lacks a portion of them. This table has approximately 66,000 clones, 80% to 90% appearing once. This TCR derives from an adult with an advanced solid tumor such as melanoma, head and neck, liver or kidney cancer. Sequenced here: CD4+ or CD8+ T cells sorted from blood, sampled in a trial of the OX40 agonist ivuxolimab.

The CDR3 nucleotides read TGTGCCAGCAGTTTTGGCCGGTCCACTGAAGCTTTCTTT. Its translation is CASSFGRSTEAFF. V is TRBV27 and J is TRBJ1-1; D uncertain. Trimming left V 3 bases short and J 4 bases short, with 9 bases between. The CDR3 has 13 residues. Germline V gene lookup returns CDR1 MNHEY and CDR2 SMNVEV (reference sequence).